The rows below give T cell receptor beta chains drawn from one sample of a study of blood T cells in healthy people across ages. Each CDR3 protein gets one entry after TCRdb re-called the 5' RACE reads with MiXCR. The sample records around 970,000 distinct CDR3 sequences, 51% being singletons. Sample: blood. The receptors were sampled from a woman in her fifties or sixties in good health. The CDR3 runs from the conserved cysteine through the conserved F or W. A D gene is named only where the DNA matches it firmly. The size of a clone is reported for some rows only, either as once, few or many, or as a class for expanded clones.

>-|TRBJ2-5|TRBV5-1|few
CASSQVVGPAETQYF
TGCGCCAGCAGCCAGGTCGTGGGGCCAGCGGAGACCCAGTACTTC
>TRBD2|TRBJ2-7|TRBV20-1|-
CSARGLALSYEQYF
TGCAGTGCTAGAGGACTAGCGCTCTCCTACGAGCAGTACTTC
>TRBD1|TRBJ2-5|TRBV7-6|-
CASSLGQGAPQETQYF
TGTGCCAGCAGCTTAGGTCAGGGGGCCCCCCAAGAGACCCAGTACTTC
>-|TRBJ2-1|TRBV7-9|-
CASTDNRENPYNEQFF
TGTGCCAGCACCGATAACCGAGAGAACCCCTACAATGAGCAGTTCTTC
>-|TRBJ2-7|TRBV3-1|-
CASSQGSNGEQYF
TGTGCCAGCAGCCAAGGCTCTAACGGGGAGCAGTACTTC
>TRBD2|TRBJ2-3|TRBV20-1|-
CSAKRGAGETDTQYF
TGCAGTGCAAAGAGAGGAGCGGGAGAGACAGATACGCAGTATTTT
>-|TRBJ1-4|TRBV15|-
CATSSTTGLGEKLFF
TGTGCCACCAGCAGCACTACAGGGTTGGGGGAAAAACTGTTTTTT
>-|TRBJ1-2|TRBV3-1|few
CASSQGVDGGYGYTF
TGTGCCAGCAGCCAAGGAGTCGATGGAGGCTATGGCTACACCTTC
>TRBD1|TRBJ1-6|TRBV5-5|-
CASSWDRWNSPLHF
TGTGCCAGCAGCTGGGACAGGTGGAATTCACCCCTCCACTTT
>TRBD1|TRBJ1-2|TRBV28|-
CASSPSNRGSAGYTF
TGTGCCAGCAGCCCGAGCAACAGGGGTTCGGCGGGCTACACCTTC
>-|TRBJ2-1|TRBV20-1|once
CSVPQRGSYNEQFF
TGCAGTGTACCCCAGCGTGGCTCCTACAATGAGCAGTTCTTC
>-|TRBJ1-5|TRBV12-3/TRBV12-4|-
CASSFNWGNQPQHF
TGTGCCAGCAGTTTTAATTGGGGAAATCAGCCCCAGCATTTT
>TRBD1|TRBJ2-3|TRBV12-3/TRBV12-4|-
CASSPPSTGGTDTQYF
TGTGCCAGCAGTCCTCCCTCGACAGGGGGCACAGATACGCAGTATTTT
>-|TRBJ1-5|TRBV7-2|-
CASSLEWGPNQPQHF
TGTGCCAGCAGCTTAGAATGGGGACCCAATCAGCCCCAGCATTTT
>TRBD2|TRBJ2-3|TRBV20-1|-
CSAIRLAGPTDTQYF
TGCAGTGCAATAAGACTAGCGGGACCCACAGATACGCAGTATTTT
>-|TRBJ2-2|TRBV4-1|-
CASSHHTGNTGELFF
TGCGCCAGCAGCCACCACACAGGGAACACCGGGGAGCTGTTTTTT
>-|TRBJ2-1|TRBV4-3|-
CASSQDVGAIYNEQFF
TGCGCCAGCAGCCAAGATGTCGGGGCCATCTACAATGAGCAGTTCTTC
>-|TRBJ2-3|TRBV5-4|-
CASSLNTRRSTDTQYF
TGTGCCAGCAGCTTAAACACAAGAAGAAGCACAGATACGCAGTATTTT
>-|TRBJ2-3|TRBV12-3/TRBV12-4|-
CASSFAASDTQYF
TGTGCCAGCAGTTTCGCTGCGTCAGATACGCAGTATTTT
>-|TRBJ2-5|TRBV7-6|-
CASGKGAQYF
TGTGCCAGCGGAAAAGGGGCCCAGTACTTC
>-|TRBJ2-1|TRBV28|many
CASRGDEQFF
TGTGCCAGCAGAGGAGATGAGCAGTTCTTC
>-|TRBJ1-2|TRBV11-2|-
CASSGDGAVDGYTF
TGTGCCAGCAGCGGGGACGGCGCCGTCGATGGCTACACCTTC
>-|TRBJ1-2|TRBV12-5|-
CASGFSWEWSYTF
TGTGCTAGTGGTTTCTCCTGGGAGTGGAGCTACACCTTC
>-|TRBJ1-2|TRBV28|-
CASSLQTDGYTF
TGTGCCAGCAGTTTACAGACAGATGGCTACACCTTC
>-|TRBJ2-1|TRBV6-2/TRBV6-3|-
CASRSRDTTYYNEQFF
TGTGCCAGCAGATCCAGGGACACTACTTATTACAATGAGCAGTTCTTC
>-|TRBJ1-1|TRBV20-1|-
CSARILNTEAFF
TGCAGTGCTCGGATATTGAACACTGAAGCTTTCTTT
>-|TRBJ2-1|TRBV5-1|-
CASSEGPYNEQFF
TGCGCCAGCAGCGAGGGACCTTACAATGAGCAGTTCTTC
>TRBD2|TRBJ2-7|TRBV7-4|few
CASSNRLAPAYEQYF
TGTGCCAGCAGTAACAGACTAGCGCCTGCCTACGAGCAGTACTTC
>TRBD1|TRBJ2-1|TRBV6-5|once
CASSNTPGQGRNEQFF
TGTGCCAGCAGTAATACTCCGGGACAGGGTAGGAATGAGCAGTTCTTC
>TRBD2|TRBJ2-7|TRBV27|few
CASSLRREKYEQYF
TGTGCCAGCAGTTTGAGGCGGGAGAAATACGAGCAGTACTTC
>TRBD1|TRBJ2-1|TRBV5-1|-
CASSLPRDSNYNEQFF
TGCGCCAGCAGCTTGCCTCGGGACAGTAACTACAATGAGCAGTTCTTC
>-|TRBJ2-7|TRBV7-8|once
CASSSIRRVLYEQYF
TGTGCCAGCAGCTCTATCCGTAGAGTTCTCTACGAGCAGTACTTC
>TRBD1|TRBJ1-2|TRBV20-1|-
CSATLTGGGGGYTF
TGCAGTGCGACACTCACAGGGGGCGGAGGTGGCTACACCTTC
>TRBD2|TRBJ2-7|TRBV12-3/TRBV12-4|once
CASRGRLAGEGVSYNEQYF
TGTGCCAGCAGGGGGAGACTAGCGGGAGAGGGAGTTTCCTACAATGAGCAGTACTTC
>-|TRBJ1-2|TRBV6-1|-
CATSNPTSTGKYGYTF
TGTGCCACCTCAAATCCAACATCAACGGGAAAGTATGGCTACACCTTC
>-|TRBJ2-7|TRBV10-2|-
CASMVARRPQEYEQYF
TGCGCCAGCATGGTCGCGCGCCGACCCCAGGAATACGAGCAGTACTTC
>-|TRBJ2-7|TRBV5-1|-
CASSFPGANEQYF
TGCGCCAGCAGCTTCCCTGGTGCAAATGAGCAGTACTTC
>-|TRBJ2-7|TRBV20-1|few
CSAPGHPPYEQYF
TGCAGTGCCCCCGGACATCCACCCTACGAGCAGTACTTC
>TRBD1|TRBJ2-1|TRBV4-2|-
CASSQPTTGGDEQFF
TGTGCCAGCAGCCAGCCCACAACAGGGGGAGATGAGCAGTTCTTC
>TRBD2|TRBJ2-5|TRBV6-6|-
CASSYSGRARTEQYF
TGTGCCAGCAGTTACTCCGGGAGGGCAAGGACTGAGCAGTACTTC
>TRBD1|TRBJ1-4|TRBV4-1|-
CASSQTQGLGKLFF
TGCGCCAGCAGCCAAACACAGGGGCTGGGGAAACTGTTTTTT
>-|TRBJ2-1|TRBV5-1|-
CASSLVATSHNEQFF
TGCGCCAGCAGCTTGGTCGCGACCTCCCACAATGAGCAGTTCTTC
>TRBD2|TRBJ2-5|TRBV6-5|-
CASSYYREAREETQYF
TGTGCCAGCAGTTACTACCGGGAGGCCAGGGAGGAGACCCAGTACTTC
>TRBD2|TRBJ2-1|TRBV20-1|once
CSASPAGGLYNEQFF
TGCAGTGCTAGCCCAGCGGGAGGCTTATACAATGAGCAGTTCTTC
>TRBD2|TRBJ2-5|TRBV12-3/TRBV12-4|-
CASSFGTSGSGETQYF
TGTGCCAGCAGTTTTGGGACTAGCGGGAGCGGGGAGACCCAGTACTTC
>-|TRBJ1-1|TRBV7-2|-
CASSSSPGEVKAFF
TGTGCCAGCAGCTCAAGCCCAGGGGAGGTGAAAGCTTTCTTT
>-|TRBJ2-1|TRBV7-9|-
CASSLTAQGEQFF
TGTGCCAGCAGCTTAACAGCTCAGGGGGAGCAGTTCTTC
>TRBD2|TRBJ2-7|TRBV28|-
CATLTSLSYEQYF
TGTGCCACCCTGACTAGCCTCTCCTACGAGCAGTACTTC
>TRBD2|TRBJ2-3|TRBV19|-
CASNRAGVGTDTQYF
TGTGCCAGTAACCGTGCGGGAGTGGGCACAGATACGCAGTATTTT
>TRBD2|TRBJ2-3|TRBV2|-
CASKYWTSGGDTQYF
TGTGCCAGCAAGTACTGGACTAGCGGTGGGGATACGCAGTATTTT